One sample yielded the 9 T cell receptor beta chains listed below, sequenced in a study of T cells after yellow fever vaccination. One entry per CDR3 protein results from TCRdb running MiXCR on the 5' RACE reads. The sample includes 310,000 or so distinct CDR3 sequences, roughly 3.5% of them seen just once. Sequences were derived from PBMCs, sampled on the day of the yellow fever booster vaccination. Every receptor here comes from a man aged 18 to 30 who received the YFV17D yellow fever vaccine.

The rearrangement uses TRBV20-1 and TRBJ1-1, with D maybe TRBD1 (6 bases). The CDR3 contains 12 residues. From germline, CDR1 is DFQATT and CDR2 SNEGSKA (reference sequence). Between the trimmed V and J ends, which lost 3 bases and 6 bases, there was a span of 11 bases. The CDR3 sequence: CSASVTGSEAFF. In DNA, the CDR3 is TGCAGTGCTAGTGTCACAGGGTCTGAAGCTTTCTTT.

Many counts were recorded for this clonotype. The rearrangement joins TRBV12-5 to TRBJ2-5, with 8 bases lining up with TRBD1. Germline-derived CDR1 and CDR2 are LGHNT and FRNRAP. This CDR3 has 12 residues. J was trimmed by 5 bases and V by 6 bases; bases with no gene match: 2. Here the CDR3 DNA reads TGTGCTAGTGGCCGGGACAGGGAGACCCAGTACTTC. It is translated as CASGRDRETQYF.

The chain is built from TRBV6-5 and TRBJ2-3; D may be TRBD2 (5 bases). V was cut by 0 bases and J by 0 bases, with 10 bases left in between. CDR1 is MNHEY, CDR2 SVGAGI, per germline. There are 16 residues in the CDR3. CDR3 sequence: CASSYSPAASTDTQYF. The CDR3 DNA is TGTGCCAGCAGTTACTCGCCAGCGGCGAGCACAGATACGCAGTATTTT.

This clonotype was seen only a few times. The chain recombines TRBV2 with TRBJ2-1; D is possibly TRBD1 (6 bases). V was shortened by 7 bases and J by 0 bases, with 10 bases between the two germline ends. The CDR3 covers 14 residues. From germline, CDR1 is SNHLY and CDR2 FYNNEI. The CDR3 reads CASTGTYSYNEQFF. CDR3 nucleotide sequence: TGTGCCAGCACCGGGACATACTCCTACAATGAGCAGTTCTTC.

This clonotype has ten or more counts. The CDR3 reads CASSFRTSGGAAEQFF. The CDR3 DNA follows: TGTGCCAGCAGCTTCAGGACTAGCGGGGGGGCCGCTGAGCAGTTCTTC. The chain recombines TRBV7-2 with TRBJ2-1; TRBD2 agrees at 15 bases. CDR1 and CDR2 from the germline V gene are SGHTA and FQGNSA. The V and J ends lost 3 bases and 9 bases, in that order; junction bases with no gene match: 6. CDR3 length equals 16 residues.

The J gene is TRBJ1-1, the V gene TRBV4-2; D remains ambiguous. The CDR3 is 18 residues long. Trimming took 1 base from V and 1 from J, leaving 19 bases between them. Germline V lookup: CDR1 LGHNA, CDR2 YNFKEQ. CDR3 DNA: TGTGCCAGCAGCCAAGTAACGGTATCGCACATAAAGAACACTGAAGCTTTCTTT. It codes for CASSQVTVSHIKNTEAFF.

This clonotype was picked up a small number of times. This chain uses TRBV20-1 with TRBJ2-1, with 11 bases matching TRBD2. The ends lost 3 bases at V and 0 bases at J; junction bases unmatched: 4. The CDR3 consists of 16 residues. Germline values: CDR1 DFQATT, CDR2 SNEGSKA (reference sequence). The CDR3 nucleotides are TGCAGTGCTAGGTCTAGCGGGGGGAGCTCCTACAATGAGCAGTTCTTC. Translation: CSARSSGGSSYNEQFF.

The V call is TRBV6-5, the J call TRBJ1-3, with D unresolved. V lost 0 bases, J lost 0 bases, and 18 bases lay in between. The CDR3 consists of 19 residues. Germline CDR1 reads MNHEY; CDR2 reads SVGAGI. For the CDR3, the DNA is TGTGCCAGCAGTTACTCGATAGGGCTAGGGCCTAGCTCTGGAAACACCATATATTTT. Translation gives CASSYSIGLGPSSGNTIYF.

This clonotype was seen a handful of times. The CDR3 loop reads CASSPDSGQETQYF. CDR3 sequence (DNA): TGCGCCAGCAGCCCGGACAGCGGACAAGAGACCCAGTACTTC. V is TRBV4-3 and J is TRBJ2-5, with D tentatively TRBD1 (6 bases). The CDR3 covers 14 residues. Germline V gene sequence: CDR1 LGHNA, CDR2 YSLEER. V was trimmed by 4 bases and J by 2 bases, leaving 11 bases between them.